This section outlines one T cell receptor beta chain sequence together with its context. The data are from a study of cytomegalovirus exposure and HLA in healthy donors. Overall study context: There were approximately 80 million unique TCRs (from HLA-typed donors) in an early data release.

The CDR3 spans 15 residues. Primers for the PCR totalled 60 Vbeta and 13 Jbeta. Sequencing was performed with immunoSEQ multiplex PCR; in TCRdb, only in-frame clones are kept and a portion is missing. The sample includes tens of thousands of clones. Sequenced input: PBMCs. The TCR sequence derives from a woman aged 40 to 50 in good health and CMV-seropositive. The gene calls are TRBV21-1 and TRBJ1-5; TRBD1 reflects the table's D call only, with no check against the DNA. TRBV21-1 represents a pseudogene. CDR3 in amino acids: CASNPDRGPKQPQHF. Here the CDR3 DNA reads TGTGCCAGCAACCCAGACAGGGGGCCCAAACAGCCCCAGCATTTT.